What follows is one T cell receptor (beta chain) and its context. This entry belongs to a study of T cell responses to AZD1222 COVID-19 vaccine. TCRdb keeps only in-frame clones here, not all; method: immunoSEQ multiplex PCR. This table holds about 120,000 clones, 88% found once. Germline assignment: CDR1 MDHEN and CDR2 SYDVKM. V dropped 7 bases and J dropped 0 bases, with 15 bases sitting between them. The CDR3 spans 15 residues. The clonotype was recovered from an adult in good health. Specimen: peripheral blood, collected on day 0 of AZD1222 vaccination. This chain links TRBV28 with TRBJ1-1, with D possibly TRBD1 on 5 matching bases. The CDR3 DNA reads TGTGCCAGCAACAACCCGGGACTGCTGAACACTGAAGCTTTCTTT. Its translation: CASNNPGLLNTEAFF.